This T cell receptor beta chain originates from a study of cytotoxic CD8 clonotypes in ibrutinib-treated CLL. This clone was observed a handful of times. Libraries were prepared by immunoSEQ multiplex PCR; TCRdb keeps only in-frame clonotypes and omits some of them. The data contain tens of thousands of clones, around two thirds of them singletons. The V gene's germline CDR1 is ENHRY and CDR2 SYGVKD. CDR3 length equals 14 residues. With 5 bases clipped from V and 6 bases from J, the junction kept 7 bases outside the gene matches. The source is a human donor with chronic lymphocytic leukemia. V and J are TRBV10-3 and TRBJ2-1; 7 bases are a match to TRBD1. The source was PBMCs, collected at disease progression, from a patient treated with ibrutinib. The CDR3 nucleotides are TGTGCCATCAGTACCCAAGGACAGGCCAATGAGCAGTTCTTC. Translated, it gives CAISTQGQANEQFF.